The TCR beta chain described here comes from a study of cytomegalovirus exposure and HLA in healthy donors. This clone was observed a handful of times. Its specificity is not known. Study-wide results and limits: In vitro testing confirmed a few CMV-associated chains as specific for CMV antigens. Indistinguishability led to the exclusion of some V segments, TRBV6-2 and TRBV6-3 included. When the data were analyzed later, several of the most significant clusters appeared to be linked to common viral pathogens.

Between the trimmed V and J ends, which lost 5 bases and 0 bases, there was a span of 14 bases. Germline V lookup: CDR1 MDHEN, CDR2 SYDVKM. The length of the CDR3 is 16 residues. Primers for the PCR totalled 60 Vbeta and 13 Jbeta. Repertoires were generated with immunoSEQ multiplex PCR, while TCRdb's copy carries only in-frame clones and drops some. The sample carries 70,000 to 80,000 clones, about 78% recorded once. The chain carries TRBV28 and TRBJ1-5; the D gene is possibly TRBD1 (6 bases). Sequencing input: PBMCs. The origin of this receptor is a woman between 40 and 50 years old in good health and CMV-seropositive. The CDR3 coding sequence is TGTGCCAGCAGTCCCTCGGGGGGCTTTAGCAATCAGCCCCAGCATTTT. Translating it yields CASSPSGGFSNQPQHF.